The 29 T cell receptor beta chains reported below all come from one sample, sequenced in a study of blood T cell repertoires in COVID-19. Clones were read by immunoSEQ multiplex PCR, and TCRdb kept only the in-frame ones, dropping some. Of about 50,000 clones listed, around 80% were seen once; the top ten hold around a quarter. The specimen was peripheral blood. These receptors were collected from a man between 65 and 85 years old with acute or convalescent COVID-19.

This chain connects TRBV7-9 to TRBJ2-7, with 9 bases identical to TRBD1. From germline, CDR1 is SEHNR and CDR2 FQNEAQ (reference sequence). V dropped 4 bases and J dropped 4; count of bases not matched to a gene: 8. The CDR3 covers 15 residues. In DNA, the CDR3 is TGTGCCAGCAGCTCCCCCCGGGACAGGGCGTACGAGCAGTACTTC. This codes for CASSSPRDRAYEQYF.

The rearrangement joins TRBV19 to TRBJ2-5; 10 positions agree with TRBD1. CDR1 LNHDA and CDR2 SQIVND come from the germline V gene (reference sequence). The CDR3 consists of 17 residues. Trimming took 4 bases from V and 4 from J; bases not matched to a gene: 12. The CDR3, as DNA: TGTGCCAGTAGTAGAGCCCGACAGGGGGCCTTATTAGAGACCCAGTACTTC. Translated, it gives CASSRARQGALLETQYF. Full variable domain (rest looked up from reference TRBV19 and TRBJ2-5): DGGITQSPKYLFRKEGQNVTLSCEQNLNHDAMYWYRQDPGQGLRLIYYSQIVNDFQKGDIAEGYSVSREKKESFPLTVTSAQKNPTAFYLCASSRARQGALLETQYFGPGTRLLVL.

This clone is deemed medium-sized. V usage is TRBV25-1 and J usage is TRBJ2-4; 8 bases are a match to TRBD2. V trimming: 6 bases; J trimming: 2 bases; junction bases outside the gene matches: 3. The CDR3 is 14 amino acids. The germline V gene has CDR1 MGHDK and CDR2 SYGVNS. CDR3 DNA sequence: TGTGCCAGCAGGGGCGGGGGGACCAAAAACATTCAGTACTTC. Amino acids: CASRGGGTKNIQYF.

This chain joins TRBV15 and TRBJ2-5, with 8 bases fitting TRBD2. Germline trimming cut 7 bases from V and 5 bases from J; bases unmatched to any gene: 9. The germline V gene encodes CDR1 LNHNV and CDR2 YYDKDF (reference sequence). The CDR3 has 14 residues. In DNA, the CDR3 is TGTGCCACCAAAAACCCTAGCGGGTCGGAGACCCAGTACTTC. This translates into CATKNPSGSETQYF.

The V gene is TRBV6-2 or TRBV6-3, the J gene TRBJ1-1; D is uncertain. The CDR3 totals 13 residues. From germline, CDR1 is MNHEY and CDR2 SVGEGT. Between the trimmed V and J ends, which lost 6 bases and 6 bases, there was a span of 14 bases. The CDR3 nucleotides read TGTGCCAGCAGCGGGCGGGAAGTGGCTGAAGCTTTCTTT. Protein: CASSGREVAEAFF.

The chain recombines TRBV5-6 with TRBJ1-6; 7 nucleotides line up with TRBD1. The length of the CDR3 is 15 residues. Germline CDR1 and CDR2: SGHDT and YYEEEE. With 7 bases clipped from V and 3 bases from J, the junction kept 7 bases outside the gene matches. CDR3 residues: CASPQGGDYNSPLHF. Here the CDR3 DNA reads TGTGCCAGCCCTCAGGGGGGAGACTATAATTCACCCCTCCACTTT.

This clone came up a few times. The rearrangement links TRBV11-2 to TRBJ1-6; D is ambiguous. This CDR3 comprises 14 residues. Germline lookup yields CDR1 SGHAT and CDR2 FQNNGV. V dropped 0 bases and J dropped 10 bases, with 10 bases sitting between them. CDR3 region: CASSLDPGVSPLHF. In DNA form, the CDR3 reads TGTGCCAGCAGCTTAGATCCCGGGGTATCACCCCTCCACTTT.

The table lists this clone with a few counts. This chain joins TRBV4-2 and TRBJ1-6; no clear D gene. Germline V lookup: CDR1 LGHNA, CDR2 YNFKEQ. The length of the CDR3 is 15 residues. V was trimmed by 0 bases and J by 14 bases, leaving 17 bases between them. The CDR3: CASSQETSNMVTLHF. In DNA form, the CDR3 reads TGTGCCAGCAGCCAAGAGACAAGTAATATGGTCACCCTCCACTTT.

The count of this clone is one. The J gene is TRBJ2-5, the V gene TRBV5-1; D not resolved. Germline CDR1 and CDR2: SGHRS and YFSETQ. The CDR3 length is 13 residues. Trimming left V 5 bases short and J 2 bases short, with 10 bases between. In nucleotides, the CDR3 is TGCGCCAGCAGAAGATCCGAGCAAGAGACCCAGTACTTC. Amino acids: CASRRSEQETQYF.

The V gene is TRBV30, the J gene TRBJ2-2; possibly TRBD2 for D (5 bases). Trimming removed 7 bases at V and 8 bases at J, with 14 bases between. This CDR3 has 12 amino acids. The germline gives CDR1 GTSNPN, CDR2 SVGIG (reference sequence). The CDR3 coding sequence is TGTGCCTCCTGGAGAGGGTCAGGGGAGCTGTTTTTT. Translated: CASWRGSGELFF.

This chain uses TRBV11-2 with TRBJ2-1; 9 nucleotides agree with TRBD2. The trim removed 1 base at V and 8 bases at J, leaving 9 bases unmatched. Germline CDR1 SGHAT, CDR2 FQNNGV. CDR3 size: 16 residues. CDR3 loop: CASSLGGGRVSDEQFF. The CDR3 nucleotides read TGTGCCAGCAGCTTAGGTGGCGGGAGGGTCAGCGATGAGCAGTTCTTC.

This clone was detected only a few times. The chain links TRBV7-2 to TRBJ2-1, with a weak D call TRBD2 (6 bases). V lost 5 bases and J lost 3, with 20 bases in between. This CDR3 contains 17 residues. The germline CDR1 and CDR2 sequences are SGHTA and FQGNSA. CDR3 sequence reads: CASSTRGGLADYNEQFF. The CDR3 DNA follows: TGTGCCAGCAGCACCCGCGGAGGGCTAGCTGACTACAATGAGCAGTTCTTC.

In its sample, this clone was seen a few times. V usage is TRBV6-5 and J usage is TRBJ2-7; 8 positions match TRBD1. V trimming: 6 bases; J trimming: 4 bases; junction bases outside the gene matches: 11. Germline-derived CDR1 and CDR2 are MNHEY and SVGAGI. The CDR3 consists of 15 residues. In DNA form, the CDR3 reads TGTGCCAGCAGAGAGCCAGGGGGCGTGCAATACGAGCAGTACTTC. Protein product: CASREPGGVQYEQYF.

The chain joins TRBV7-2 to TRBJ2-7; 7 bases are shared with TRBD1. The CDR3 sequence is 14 residues long. V dropped 4 bases and J dropped 8; count of bases not matched to a gene: 11. CDR1 is SGHTA, CDR2 FQGNSA, per germline. The CDR3 protein is CASSSDRSPSQQYF. In nucleotides, the CDR3 is TGTGCCAGCAGCTCGGACAGGTCACCCTCCCAGCAGTACTTC.

This clone was observed a handful of times. This chain uses TRBV29-1 with TRBJ2-7; D is perhaps TRBD1 (6 bases). CDR3 length: 13 residues. Trimming left V 5 bases short and J 1 base short, with 12 bases between. Germline V gene lookup returns CDR1 SQVTM and CDR2 ANQGSEA. The chain's CDR3 is CSVQQGWSYEQYF. CDR3 bases: TGCAGCGTTCAACAGGGCTGGTCCTACGAGCAGTACTTC.

V gene TRBV7-8 combines with J gene TRBJ1-3; D ambiguous. The CDR3 has 14 amino acids. Germline V gene data show CDR1 as SGHVS and CDR2 as FQNEAQ. Trimming took off 8 bases at V and 0 bases at J, with 11 bases between the two ends. DNA of the CDR3: TGTGCCAGCCGGAGTCTGAGCTCTGGAAACACCATATATTTT. It yields the protein CASRSLSSGNTIYF.

This clone was counted once. This chain connects TRBV3-1 (or the pseudogene TRBV3-2) to TRBJ1-1, with 8 bases aligning to TRBD1. Germline-derived CDR1 and CDR2 are LGHDT and YNNKEL (reference sequence). Trimming removed 4 bases from V and 0 bases from J; junction bases left unmatched: 4. The CDR3 has 15 residues. The CDR3 nucleotides are TGTGCCAGCAGCCGAGACAGGGGTTTGAACACTGAAGCTTTCTTT. Its translation: CASSRDRGLNTEAFF.

V usage is TRBV18 and J usage is TRBJ1-1; the D gene is possibly TRBD1 (5 bases). V shed 2 bases and J shed 1 base, with 14 bases lying between them. Germline loops: CDR1 KGHSH, CDR2 LQKENI. The CDR3 totals 16 residues. CDR3 protein: CASSPLQFQGNTEAFF. The CDR3 region has the DNA TGTGCCAGCTCACCATTACAGTTTCAGGGGAACACTGAAGCTTTCTTT.

This clone was seen repeatedly, ten times or more. The J gene is TRBJ2-2, the V gene TRBV27; possible D gene TRBD2, 5 bases. CDR1 is MNHEY, CDR2 SMNVEV, per germline (reference sequence). This CDR3 is 14 amino acids long. The V and J ends lost 3 bases and 4 bases respectively, with 9 bases between them. CDR3 protein: CASSLGASTGELFF. The CDR3 DNA reads TGTGCCAGCAGTTTGGGAGCGAGCACCGGGGAGCTGTTTTTT.

This chain uses TRBV7-8 with TRBJ2-7; 14 bases fit TRBD2. Trimming took 5 bases from V and 12 from J; bases not matched to a gene: 12. Germline V gives CDR1 SGHVS, CDR2 FQNEAQ. CDR3 length: 15 residues. This CDR3 is CASSPPGLAGGGRYF. CDR3 bases: TGTGCCAGCAGCCCACCAGGACTAGCGGGAGGAGGTCGGTACTTC.

This clone was observed a single time. The chain recombines TRBV4-1 with TRBJ1-5, with D possibly TRBD1 on 5 matching bases. CDR3 size: 17 residues. The V and J ends lost 1 base and 6 bases respectively, with 19 bases between them. Germline V lookup: CDR1 MGHRA, CDR2 YSYEKL. The CDR3 sequence is CASSQALSGRAVQPQHF. CDR3 nucleotides: TGCGCCAGCAGCCAAGCCCTCTCTGGCAGGGCGGTTCAGCCCCAGCATTTT.

This clone was seen only once. V and J are TRBV5-1 and TRBJ1-4; the match to TRBD1 covers 7 bases. In germline, CDR1 is SGHRS, CDR2 YFSETQ. The V gene end was trimmed by 4 bases and the J gene end by 8 bases; junction bases not matched to a gene: 11. CDR3 length equals 15 residues. The CDR3 DNA is TGCGCCAGCAGCGCAGGACAGGAAGGAAGGGAAAAACTGTTTTTT. This codes for CASSAGQEGREKLFF.

This chain uses TRBV11-2 with TRBJ2-5, with D perhaps TRBD2 (5 bases). There are 14 residues in the CDR3. V was shortened by 3 bases and J by 1 base, with 9 bases between the two germline ends. Germline V gene lookup returns CDR1 SGHAT and CDR2 FQNNGV. This CDR3 is CASSFGGPQETQYF. In DNA form, the CDR3 reads TGTGCCAGCAGCTTTGGAGGACCCCAAGAGACCCAGTACTTC.

The chain carries TRBV7-8 and TRBJ1-4, with D possibly being TRBD1 (5 bases). Germline V gene sequence: CDR1 SGHVS, CDR2 FQNEAQ. Trimming shortened V by 5 bases and J by 4 bases, and 17 bases separated the two germline ends. The CDR3 consists of 16 residues. The CDR3 spells CASSPTTATVNEKLFF. CDR3 DNA sequence: TGTGCCAGCAGCCCAACGACCGCGACAGTTAATGAAAAACTGTTTTTT.

This clone showed up just a few times. The chain is built from TRBV7-9 and TRBJ1-1; 7 nucleotides line up with TRBD1. The germline V gene has CDR1 SEHNR and CDR2 FQNEAQ (reference sequence). The CDR3 length is 14 residues. V was clipped by 5 bases and J by 7 bases; unmatched bases: 10. In DNA form, the CDR3 reads TGTGCCAGCAGCGCCGGGACAGAGAACCTTGAAGCTTTCTTT. Its protein product is CASSAGTENLEAFF.

The gene calls are TRBV7-9 and TRBJ2-2, with TRBD2 matching 9 bases. Trimming at V came to 6 bases and at J to 2 bases, leaving 7 bases not matched to a gene. Germline V gene lookup returns CDR1 SEHNR and CDR2 FQNEAQ (reference sequence). The CDR3 runs to 16 residues. As DNA, the CDR3 is TGTGCCAGCAGTTCAAGCGGGAGGTTTAACACCGGGGAGCTGTTTTTT. This sequence encodes CASSSSGRFNTGELFF.

This clone was counted a few times. The rearrangement links TRBV5-4 to TRBJ2-3; TRBD2 matches at 9 bases. Germline loops: CDR1 SGHNT, CDR2 YYREEE (reference sequence). This CDR3 spans 15 amino acids. V shed 3 bases, J shed 6 bases, and the junction held 8 bases outside the gene matches. CDR3 amino acids: CASSSGRGGWDTQYF. CDR3 nucleotides: TGTGCCAGCAGCTCTGGGCGGGGGGGCTGGGATACGCAGTATTTT.

This chain links TRBV6-2 or TRBV6-3 with TRBJ2-3; 7 bases match TRBD1. Germline values: CDR1 MNHEY, CDR2 SVGEGT. The CDR3 covers 15 residues. Trimming cost V 0 bases and J 4 bases; bases outside gene matches: 4. CDR3 loop: CASSYSDRVPDTQYF. The CDR3, as DNA: TGTGCCAGCAGTTACTCTGACAGGGTCCCAGATACGCAGTATTTT.

The rearrangement uses TRBV6-2 or TRBV6-3 and TRBJ2-7; 9 bases fit TRBD2. Germline V gene lookup returns CDR1 MNHEY and CDR2 SVGEGT. V shed 4 bases, J shed 2 bases, and the junction held 12 bases outside the gene matches. This CDR3 comprises 17 residues. The CDR3 coding sequence is TGTGCCAGCAGTTCACTAGCGGGTCCCATCCGCACCTACGAGCAGTACTTC. Translated, it gives CASSSLAGPIRTYEQYF.